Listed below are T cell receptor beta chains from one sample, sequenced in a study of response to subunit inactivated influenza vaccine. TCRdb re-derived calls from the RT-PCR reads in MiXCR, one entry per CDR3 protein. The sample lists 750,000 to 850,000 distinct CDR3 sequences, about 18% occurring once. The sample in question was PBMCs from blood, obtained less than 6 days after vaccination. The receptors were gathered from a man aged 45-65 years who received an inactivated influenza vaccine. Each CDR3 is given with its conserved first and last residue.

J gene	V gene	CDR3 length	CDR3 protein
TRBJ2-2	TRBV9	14	CASSDRYATGELFF
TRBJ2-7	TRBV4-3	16	CASSQGTSGNLYEQYF
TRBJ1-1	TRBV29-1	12	CSVGGGDTEAFF
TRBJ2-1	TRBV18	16	CASSHRTSATYNEQFF
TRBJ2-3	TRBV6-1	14	CASTRDTRTDTQYF
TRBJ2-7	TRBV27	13	CASSWGQASEQYF
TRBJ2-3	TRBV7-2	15	CASSSERTGRDTQYF
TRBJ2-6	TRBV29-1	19	CSVEGFLGDPISGANVLTF
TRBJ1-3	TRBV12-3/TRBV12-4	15	CASSFRITAGNTIYF
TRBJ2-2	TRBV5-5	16	CASSFFAGTNTGELFF
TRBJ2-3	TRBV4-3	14	CASSQEPQRDTQYF
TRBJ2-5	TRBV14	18	CASSQAVPGLALQETQYF
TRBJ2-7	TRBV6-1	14	CASSVGQLRYEQYF
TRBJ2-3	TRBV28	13	CASRVGNKDTQYF
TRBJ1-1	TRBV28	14	CASSLTRGSSEAFF
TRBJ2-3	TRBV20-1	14	CSAVWRGGTDTQYF
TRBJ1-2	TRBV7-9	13	CASSLDGPYGYTF
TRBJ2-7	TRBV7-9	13	CASNPDLGGEQYF
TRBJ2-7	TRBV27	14	CASSSEWDSYEQYF
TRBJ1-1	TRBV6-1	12	CASKRQGGEAFF
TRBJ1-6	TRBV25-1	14	CASSERGRVIPLHF
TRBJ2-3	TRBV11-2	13	CASSLDLWDTQYF
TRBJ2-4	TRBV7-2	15	CASSPGVVGGNIQYF
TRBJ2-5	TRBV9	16	CASSPRGGDRVETQYF
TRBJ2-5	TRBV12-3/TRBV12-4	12	CASRGGGETQYF